The 5 T cell receptor beta chains given below trace back to one sample, sequenced in a study of cytomegalovirus exposure and HLA in healthy donors. The primer mix had 60 Vbeta and 13 Jbeta primers. The protocol was immunoSEQ multiplex PCR, while the TCRdb copy is restricted to in-frame clones and leaves out a portion. The data show under 150,000 clones, around 76% seen once. The sample comprised PBMCs. The receptors here all came from a woman between 45 and 65 years old in good health and CMV-seronegative.

The V and J genes are TRBV30 and TRBJ1-1; 7 bases align to TRBD1. V lost 0 bases and J lost 10; bases outside the gene matches: 5. Germline-derived CDR1 and CDR2 are GTSNPN and SVGIG (reference sequence). This CDR3 contains 12 residues. CDR3 coding DNA: TGTGCCTGGAGTGTACAAGGGGGCGCAGCTTTCTTT. Amino acids: CAWSVQGGAAFF.

CDR3 DNA sequence: TGTGCCAGCAGTAGCGGGTCGGACCGAACAACCGGGGAGCTGTTTTTT. Encoded protein: CASSSGSDRTTGELFF. The genes are TRBV28 and TRBJ2-2, with a possible D match to TRBD2 (6 bases). Trimming shortened V by 5 bases and J by 5 bases, and 18 bases separated the two germline ends. CDR1 MDHEN and CDR2 SYDVKM come from the germline V gene. The CDR3 runs to 16 residues.

The rearrangement uses TRBV5-4 and TRBJ2-3; D gene unclear. V gave up 0 bases and J gave up 6 bases, with 8 bases separating them. This CDR3 is built from 13 residues. Germline CDR1 SGHNT, CDR2 YYREEE (reference sequence). The CDR3 loop reads CASSLEWSDTQYF. In DNA, the CDR3 is TGTGCCAGCAGCTTGGAATGGAGTGATACGCAGTATTTT.

J is TRBJ1-5 and V is TRBV10-3; D might be TRBD1 (6 bases). The CDR3 is 14 amino acids. The V gene's germline CDR1 is ENHRY and CDR2 SYGVKD. V was trimmed by 2 bases and J by 5 bases, leaving 10 bases between them. CDR3 region: CAISEGRGDQPQHF. The DNA of the CDR3 is TGTGCCATCAGTGAGGGCAGGGGAGATCAGCCCCAGCATTTT.

This CDR3 reads CASFSGTGHGYTF. CDR3 DNA: TGCGCCAGCTTCTCCGGGACAGGGCATGGCTACACCTTC. This chain links TRBV5-1 with TRBJ1-2; 9 bases agree with TRBD1. The CDR3 sequence is 13 residues long. V lost 7 bases, J lost 6 bases, and 7 bases stayed unmatched. Germline V gives CDR1 SGHRS, CDR2 YFSETQ.